This T cell receptor beta chain appears in the sequencing data of a study of Ad26.COV2.S vaccination and SARS-CoV-2 variants listed by TCRdb under 2021. General notes on the study: Donors in the vaccine arm were drawn from COV1001, a phase I-IIa trial of Ad26.COV2.S in healthy adults that was multicentre, randomized, double-blind and placebo-controlled. Participants in the trial were split at random into five groups of five each, receiving low-dose or high-dose Ad26.COV2.S once or twice, or else placebo on both occasions. Throughout the experiments and outcome assessment, investigators stayed blinded to trial group allocation. TCRbeta repertoire sequencing served as the tool for gauging how specific and how broad the SARS-CoV-2-reactive T cell receptors were following Ad26.COV2.S vaccination. The TCR-sequenced set comprised approximately 32 samples: 19 Ad26.COV2.S vaccine recipients, 5 placebo recipients and 8 SARS-CoV-2 convalescent individuals. Ad26.COV2.S was given intramuscularly at 5x10^10 or 1x10^11 viral particles, as a single shot or as two shots 56 days apart.

The CDR3 goes from the cysteine to the phenylalanine over 16 residues. Only CDR3 DNA remains: 48 bases, in frame from the first base. The junction shows trimming of 2 bases on V and 0 bases on J, and the gene matches do not reach 5 bases of it. CDR1 and CDR2 (MNHEY, SVGAGI) derive from the germline V gene. Note on this clone: Its antigen is unknown. No clone much larger than this one lies a single base away; base qualities are absent.

What the work shows at the level of the full study, not this receptor alone: Comparing responses between vaccine doses or regimens was not something the study was powered to do. Compared with placebo recipients, Ad26.COV2.S recipients showed higher spike-specific TCR breadth (P = 0.0014). Substantial breadth of spike-specific CD8+ and CD4+ T cell responses was reported after vaccination. Vaccine and placebo recipients had comparable non-spike TCR breadth, which fits with the vaccine containing only spike. According to the authors, total T cell responses may have been underestimated by the TCR breadth and depth analyses.

The immunoSEQ Assay was used to sequence TCRbeta CDR3 regions. After extraction, genomic DNA underwent amplification by bias-controlled multiplex PCR, followed by high-throughput sequencing. Concerning the study's data processing: To quantify the absolute abundance of every unique TCRbeta CDR3 region, sequences were collapsed and filtered. Usable DNA was measured by amplifying reference genes present in all nucleated cells, and TCRbeta template counts were normalized to that usable DNA to estimate T cell fraction. Repertoire TCRs were annotated as SARS-CoV-2-specific by exact matching of V gene, CDR3 amino acid sequence and J gene to a known reactive TCR set. MIRA supplied the reference SARS-CoV-2 TCR set, which was filtered for enrichment in COVID-19-positive ImmuneCODE repertoires so that public or cross-reactive TCRs were removed. Based on the MIRA antigens, annotated TCRs were further analysed at the level of specific ORF or position within ORF. Breadth was defined as annotated unique rearrangements over total unique productive rearrangements; depth was the summed frequency of those rearrangements. TCR breadth was compared between groups using two-sided Wilcoxon rank-sum tests. TCRdb carries this immuneACCESS record with in-frame sequences only. Its versions omit some clonotypes, under half of them owing to an unresolved V gene in the studies checked, with the rest unexplained. That table furnishes V, J and clone size, whereas the DNA furnished D and trimming. Present in this sample are around 450,000 clones, less than 95% of which were seen just once. The ten largest clonotypes hold roughly 4.3% of the sample.

Per the publication, the treatment or condition label means: about 20 received Ad26.COV2.S at low or high dose, single or two shots; five or six received placebo; per-sample allocation not given. Repertoires of vaccine and placebo recipients were sequenced from samples collected on day 63 after the first injection. In Cohort 1b, about two dozen adults aged 18-55 years were enrolled at a single site in Boston, USA, between 29 July and 7 August 2020. Ad26.COV2.S was a replication-incompetent adenovirus type 26 vector that expressed a prefusion-stabilized SARS-CoV-2 spike protein derived from the original Wuhan strain.

This TCR came from a person between 18 and 65 years old who received the Ad26.COV2.S COVID-19 vaccine or a placebo. The source material was peripheral blood, sampled in a trial of Ad26.COV2.S vaccine versus placebo. The chain links TRBV6-5 with TRBJ1-1; 8 of the junction bases match TRBD1. Read as DNA, the sequence is TGTGCCAGCAGTTACCCGGGGGACAGGCTGAACACTGAAGCTTTCTTT. This sequence encodes CASSYPGDRLNTEAFF.